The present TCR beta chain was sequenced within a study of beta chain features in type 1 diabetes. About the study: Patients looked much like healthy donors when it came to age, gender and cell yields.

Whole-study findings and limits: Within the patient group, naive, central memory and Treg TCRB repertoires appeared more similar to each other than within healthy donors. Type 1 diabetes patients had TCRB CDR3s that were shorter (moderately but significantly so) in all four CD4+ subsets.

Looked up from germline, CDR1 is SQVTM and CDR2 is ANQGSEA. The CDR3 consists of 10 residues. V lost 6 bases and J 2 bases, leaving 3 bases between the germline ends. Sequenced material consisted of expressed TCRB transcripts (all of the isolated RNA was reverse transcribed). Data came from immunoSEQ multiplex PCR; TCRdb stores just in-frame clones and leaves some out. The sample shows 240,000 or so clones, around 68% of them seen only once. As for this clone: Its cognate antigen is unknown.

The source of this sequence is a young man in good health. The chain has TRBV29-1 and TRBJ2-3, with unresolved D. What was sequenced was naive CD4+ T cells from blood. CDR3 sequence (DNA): TGCAGCGTCTTCACAGATACGCAGTATTTT. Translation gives CSVFTDTQYF.